Shown below are 28 T cell receptor beta chains from a single sample sequenced in a study of identical twins. Each CDR3 protein gets one entry after TCRdb re-called the 5' RACE reads with MiXCR. The profile shows over 550,000 distinct CDR3 sequences, about 7% of them singletons. A further study also used this sample, focusing on yellow fever vaccine responses in identical twins.

The sequencing sample was made of PBMCs. Receptor source: a woman under 30 in good health.

The gene calls are TRBV14 and TRBJ2-3; 7 bases are a match to TRBD2. The CDR3 is 19 residues long. Germline V CDR1 and CDR2: SGHDN, FVKESK. Trimming at V came to 0 bases and at J to 0 bases, leaving 12 bases not matched to a gene. The CDR3 reads CASSQEVSGDDSSTDTQYF. The CDR3 region has the DNA TGTGCCAGCAGCCAAGAAGTGAGCGGGGACGACTCTAGCACAGATACGCAGTATTTT.

The chain joins TRBV7-3 to TRBJ2-1, with 10 positions matching TRBD2. Unmatched junction bases numbered 7, after V lost 8 bases and J lost 6 bases. There are 14 residues in the CDR3. The germline V gene encodes CDR1 SGHTA and CDR2 FQGTGA. The CDR3 nucleotides read TGTGCCAGCCACGCTAGCGGGAGTGTCAATGAGCAGTTCTTC. It codes for CASHASGSVNEQFF.

This rearrangement joins TRBV29-1 to TRBJ1-2; D might be TRBD1 (5 bases). The CDR3 has 12 amino acids. V was shortened by 5 bases and J by 6 bases, with 13 bases between the two germline ends. Germline loops: CDR1 SQVTM, CDR2 ANQGSEA. The CDR3 loop is CSVQQEFDGYTF. DNA of the CDR3: TGCAGCGTTCAACAGGAATTCGATGGCTACACCTTC.

Of note for this clonotype: One junction end does not reproduce the germline sequence, and a read error may be involved. This sequence joins TRBV25-1 and TRBJ2-1; D may be TRBD2 (6 bases). The CDR3 is 18 amino acids. Germline CDR1 reads MGHDK; CDR2 reads SYGVNS. The CDR3 region is CTSSEYPGSGASYNEQFF. DNA for the CDR3: TGTACCAGCAGTGAATACCCCGGGAGCGGAGCTTCATACAATGAGCAGTTCTTC.

The CDR3 DNA is TGTGCCAGCAGTACTTCCGCCGGCCGACTGAACACCGGGGAGCTGTTTTTT. Translated: CASSTSAGRLNTGELFF. The chain is built from TRBV28 and TRBJ2-2, with D unresolved. The V gene's germline CDR1 is MDHEN and CDR2 SYDVKM. Trimming shortened V by 5 bases and J by 1 base, and 17 bases separated the two germline ends. This CDR3 region has 17 residues.

The chain uses TRBV10-3 and TRBJ2-7; D may be TRBD2 (6 bases). The V gene's germline CDR1 is ENHRY and CDR2 SYGVKD. The V gene lost 1 base and the J gene lost 0 bases, with 7 bases spanning the gap. This CDR3 has 14 amino acids. The DNA for the CDR3 is TGTGCCATCAGTGAGTGGGGGGACTCCTACGAGCAGTACTTC. Its protein product is CAISEWGDSYEQYF.

The rearrangement joins TRBV14 to TRBJ2-2, with D tentatively TRBD1 (6 bases). The CDR3 runs to 18 residues. CDR1 and CDR2 from the germline V gene are SGHDN and FVKESK. Trimming cost V 3 bases and J 3 bases, with 20 bases left between them. CDR3 bases: TGTGCCAGCAGCCATAGGGGGATCCAGGGATGGGACACCGGGGAGCTGTTTTTT. Translation gives CASSHRGIQGWDTGELFF.

This clonotype was seen many times. For the CDR3, the DNA is TGTGCCAGCAGCACGATATGGGGGAGGGATAATTCACCCCTCCACTTT. It translates to CASSTIWGRDNSPLHF. The rearrangement uses TRBV28 and TRBJ1-6; possibly TRBD1 for D (5 bases). The V end lost 6 bases, the J end lost 5 bases, and 17 bases lay between the germline ends. Germline loops: CDR1 MDHEN, CDR2 SYDVKM. The CDR3 totals 16 residues.

V gene TRBV5-1 combines with J gene TRBJ2-5; no definite D call. V was trimmed by 0 bases and J by 4 bases, leaving 13 bases between them. CDR1 and CDR2 (germline): SGHRS, YFSETQ. The CDR3 is 15 amino acids. CDR3 sequence (DNA): TGCGCCAGCAGCTTGGAAGGTGAGGTGGTAGAGACCCAGTACTTC. Translation: CASSLEGEVVETQYF.

The chain uses TRBV6-6 and TRBJ2-5; 7 bases are a match to TRBD1. The V gene end was trimmed by 5 bases and the J gene end by 1 base; junction bases not matched to a gene: 1. The germline V gene encodes CDR1 MNHNY and CDR2 SVGAGI (reference sequence). The CDR3 covers 13 residues. CDR3 sequence reads: CASSGQVQETQYF. CDR3 DNA sequence: TGTGCCAGCAGTGGACAGGTCCAAGAGACCCAGTACTTC.

This clonotype was picked up a small number of times. This chain uses TRBV7-6 with TRBJ1-1, with D possibly matching TRBD1 (6 bases). V was pared by 5 bases and J by 5 bases, with 15 bases between. Germline loops: CDR1 SGHVS, CDR2 FNYEAQ. This CDR3 is 14 amino acids long. The CDR3 DNA reads TGTGCCAGCAGCGAGGTAGGGGGGGCGACTGAAGCTTTCTTT. Its protein is CASSEVGGATEAFF. Full variable domain (outside the CDR3, taken from reference TRBV7-6 and TRBJ1-1): GAGVSQSPRYKVTKRGQDVALRCDPISGHVSLYWYRQALGQGPEFLTYFNYEAQQDKSGLPNDRFSAERPEGSISTLTIQRTEQRDSAMYRCASSEVGGATEAFFGQGTRLTVV.

This clonotype showed up just a few times. The chain couples TRBV29-1 to TRBJ2-7; TRBD1 matches at 7 bases. V dropped 3 bases and J dropped 3; count of bases not matched to a gene: 11. Germline V lookup: CDR1 SQVTM, CDR2 ANQGSEA. This CDR3 has 15 amino acids. DNA for the CDR3: TGCAGCGTTGAGTTGGCGACAGGGCCTCGCTACGAGCAGTACTTC. The encoded protein is CSVELATGPRYEQYF.

This clonotype was picked up a small number of times. This rearrangement joins TRBV10-2 to TRBJ2-3, with D maybe TRBD2 (6 bases). The CDR3 loop spans 15 amino acids. Germline loops: CDR1 WSHSY, CDR2 SAAADI. Trimming took off 2 bases at V and 2 bases at J, with 11 bases between the two ends. Here the CDR3 DNA reads TGCGCCAGCAGTGAGCCAGGACTACCCACAGATACGCAGTATTTT. This gives the protein CASSEPGLPTDTQYF.

The chain combines TRBV27 with TRBJ2-5, with 7 positions matching TRBD1. Germline V gene data show CDR1 as MNHEY and CDR2 as SMNVEV (reference sequence). This CDR3 is built from 16 residues. With 9 bases clipped from V and 4 bases from J, the junction kept 17 bases outside the gene matches. Here the CDR3 DNA reads TGTGCCAGTAACCCTTTTAGACAGGGAGTGCGAGAGACCCAGTACTTC. It is translated as CASNPFRQGVRETQYF.

This clonotype has a handful of counts. The chain employs TRBV20-1 and TRBJ2-7, with D unclear. The CDR3 is 14 residues long. The germline CDR1 and CDR2 sequences are DFQATT and SNEGSKA (reference sequence). V was cut by 3 bases and J by 0 bases, with 12 bases left in between. Here the CDR3 DNA reads TGCAGTGCTAGTGGAGACAAGAGCTCCTACGAGCAGTACGTC. Amino acids: CSASGDKSSYEQYV.

The table lists this clonotype with a few counts. Mismatch with germline at one junction end may stem from a read error. The chain joins TRBV6-1 to TRBJ2-5; D perhaps matches TRBD2 (6 bases). The CDR3 is 14 amino acids. Germline V gene data show CDR1 as MNHNS and CDR2 as SASEGT. Written as DNA, the CDR3 is TGTGCCAGCAGTGGATCCGGCGGGAAAGAGACCCAGGACTTC. Translation gives CASSGSGGKETQDF.

This clonotype was observed a few times. CDR3 coding DNA: TGTGCCAGCAGTTTAGCGGCTAGCGGGAGGCGTTTAGTAAAAGATACGCAGTATTTT. This sequence encodes CASSLAASGRRLVKDTQYF. The rearrangement links TRBV12-3 or TRBV12-4 to TRBJ2-3; 11 bases match TRBD2. The CDR3 length is 19 residues. V trimming: 0 bases; J trimming: 5 bases; junction bases outside the gene matches: 13.

This clonotype has ten or more counts. The chain has TRBV9 and TRBJ2-2; perhaps TRBD1 as D (6 bases). Germline CDR1 and CDR2: SGDLS and YYNGEE. This CDR3 is built from 14 residues. V was trimmed by 3 bases and J by 5 bases, leaving 11 bases between them. CDR3 in DNA: TGTGCCAGCAGCGAAGGGGGAAGGACCGGGGAGCTGTTTTTT. Amino acid sequence: CASSEGGRTGELFF. Complete variable domain (other parts from reference TRBV9 and TRBJ2-2): DSGVTQTPKHLITATGQRVTLRCSPRSGDLSVYWYQQSLDQGLQFLIQYYNGEERAKGNILERFSAQQFPDLHSELNLSSLELGDSALYFCASSEGGRTGELFFGEGSRLTVL.

There are a few counts of this clonotype. The rearrangement uses TRBV10-3 and TRBJ1-6; D possibly corresponds to TRBD1 (5 bases). This CDR3 is 14 amino acids long. V lost 8 bases and J lost 3, with 11 bases in between. Germline CDR1 ENHRY, CDR2 SYGVKD. The chain's CDR3 is CAISRDLYNSPLHF. CDR3 sequence (DNA): TGTGCCATCTCCCGGGACCTCTATAATTCACCCCTCCACTTT.

This clonotype has more than one count but fewer than ten. V usage is TRBV11-2 and J usage is TRBJ2-3; 7 nucleotides match TRBD2. CDR3 length equals 18 residues. V lost 2 bases, J lost 0 bases, and 11 bases stayed unmatched. From germline, CDR1 is SGHAT and CDR2 FQNNGV. CDR3 amino acids: CASSLFFIERGSTDTQYF. CDR3 DNA sequence: TGTGCCAGCAGCTTATTTTTTATTGAGCGGGGAAGCACAGATACGCAGTATTTT.

This clonotype was observed at least ten times. The chain links TRBV5-6 to TRBJ2-5; weak D call: TRBD2 (5 bases). The CDR3 length is 14 residues. The germline CDR1 and CDR2 sequences are SGHDT and YYEEEE. Trimming removed 2 bases at V and 3 bases at J, with 11 bases between. The CDR3 bases are TGTGCCAGCAGCTTTACGGGGAGCAAAGAGACCCAGTACTTC. It codes for CASSFTGSKETQYF.

At least ten counts were recorded for this clonotype. DNA of the CDR3: TGTGCCACCAGCAGAGAGAGTCTCGGTATTACCGGGGAGCTGTTTTTT. Its protein product is CATSRESLGITGELFF. The chain recombines TRBV15 with TRBJ2-2, with D unresolved. V lost 0 bases and J 5 bases, leaving 13 bases between the germline ends. CDR1 is LNHNV and CDR2 is YYDKDF in the germline V gene (reference sequence). The CDR3 has 16 amino acids. Full variable domain (remainder filled in from reference TRBV15 and TRBJ2-2): DAMVIQNPRYQVTQFGKPVTLSCSQTLNHNVMYWYQQKSSQAPKLLFHYYDKDFNNEADTPDNFQSRRPNTSFCFLDIRSPGLGDTAMYLCATSRESLGITGELFFGEGSRLTVL.

This clonotype has a handful of counts. The chain recombines TRBV7-9 with TRBJ2-3; no definite D call. In germline, CDR1 is SEHNR, CDR2 FQNEAQ (reference sequence). The CDR3 covers 13 residues. The V and J ends lost 2 bases and 4 bases respectively, with 7 bases between them. The CDR3 is CASSLPHSDTQYF. CDR3 coding DNA: TGTGCCAGCAGCTTACCACACTCAGATACGCAGTATTTT.

The chain uses TRBV28 and TRBJ2-2, with D possibly matching TRBD1 (6 bases). This CDR3 spans 14 amino acids. The germline CDR1 and CDR2 sequences are MDHEN and SYDVKM. With 7 bases removed from V and 3 bases from J, the gap between germline ends came to 12 bases. The CDR3 is CASTTGTHTGELFF. The CDR3, as DNA: TGTGCCAGCACTACAGGGACGCACACCGGGGAGCTGTTTTTT.

To note about this clonotype: Mismatch with germline at one junction end may stem from a read error. V usage is TRBV11-3 and J usage is TRBJ2-7; the D is unclear. This CDR3 has 12 residues. Per the germline V gene, CDR1 is SGHNT and CDR2 is YENEEA. CDR3 bases: TGTGCCGGCAGCTTAGACACCTACGAGCAGTACTTC. Translation gives CAGSLDTYEQYF.

There are a few counts of this clonotype. This sequence joins TRBV9 and TRBJ1-1; TRBD1 aligns across 8 bases. The CDR3 totals 16 residues. Germline loops: CDR1 SGDLS, CDR2 YYNGEE. With V trimmed by 3 bases and J by 2 bases, 9 bases remained unmatched. This CDR3 reads CASSGQQGGVNTEAFF. The CDR3, as DNA: TGTGCCAGCAGCGGACAACAGGGGGGAGTCAACACTGAAGCTTTCTTT. Full variable domain (missing parts from reference TRBV9 and TRBJ1-1): DSGVTQTPKHLITATGQRVTLRCSPRSGDLSVYWYQQSLDQGLQFLIQYYNGEERAKGNILERFSAQQFPDLHSELNLSSLELGDSALYFCASSGQQGGVNTEAFFGQGTRLTVV.

This clonotype was seen a few times. The CDR3 sequence is CASSQDATGRGYGYTF. The CDR3 DNA sequence: TGCGCCAGCAGCCAAGATGCCACAGGTCGGGGTTATGGCTACACCTTC. This chain connects TRBV4-1 to TRBJ1-2; TRBD1 might be the D (5 bases). The CDR3 runs to 16 residues. Trimming removed 0 bases from V and 5 bases from J, with 16 bases in between. From germline, CDR1 is MGHRA and CDR2 YSYEKL.

This chain uses TRBV5-1 with TRBJ2-7; TRBD1 aligns across 11 bases. The CDR3 length is 15 residues. Germline CDR1 is SGHRS and CDR2 is YFSETQ. V was pared by 4 bases and J by 3 bases, with 6 bases of the junction left unmatched. CDR3 amino acids: CASSNGTGGYYEQYV. The CDR3 DNA sequence: TGCGCCAGCAGCAACGGGACAGGGGGATACTACGAGCAGTACGTC.